This TCR beta chain appears in the sequencing data of a study of identifying expanded T cells in peripheral blood. No infections or other immune events were documented during collection. This CDR3 comprises 13 residues. Trimming took off 1 base at V and 1 base at J, with 4 bases between the two ends. Germline values: CDR1 SGHDN, CDR2 FVKESK. Libraries were prepared by immunoSEQ multiplex PCR; TCRdb keeps only in-frame clonotypes and omits some of them. The sample lists 45,000 to 75,000 clones, approximately 80% occurring once. This TCR came from a person aged 18 to 75 in good health. The material sequenced was blood. The chain joins TRBV14 to TRBJ1-1, with D unresolved. The CDR3, as DNA: TGTGCCAGCAGCCAAGGGGCGAACACTGAAGCTTTCTTT. Its protein product is CASSQGANTEAFF.